These 19 T cell receptor beta chains were sequenced from one sample in a study of CD8 T cells in Susac syndrome. Random-hexamer reverse transcription was applied to about 0.5 to 1 ug RNA. In TCRdb, the immunoSEQ multiplex PCR reads were re-called with MiXCR into one record per CDR3 protein. The table records approximately 200,000 distinct CDR3 sequences, approximately 94% of them present only once. Material for sequencing was CD4+ T cells from PBMCs. The receptors come from a human donor with multiple sclerosis.

The CDR3 is CASSQVANEQYF. The CDR3 bases are TGTGCCAGCAGCCAGGTGGCTAACGAGCAGTACTTC. The genes are TRBV14 and TRBJ2-7; D remains unclear. CDR1 and CDR2 (germline): SGHDN, FVKESK. The V end was cut by 3 bases, the J end by 5 bases, with 8 bases between. The CDR3 extends over 12 amino acids. Filled out from reference TRBV14 and TRBJ2-7, the complete variable domain reads EAGVTQFPSHSVIEKGQTVTLRCDPISGHDNLYWYRRVMGKEIKFLLHFVKESKQDESGMPNNRFLAERTGGTYSTLKVQPAELEDSGVYFCASSQVANEQYFGPGTRLTVT.

The gene calls are TRBV24-1 and TRBJ2-2, with 9 positions matching TRBD2. The CDR3 length is 18 residues. The V and J ends lost 0 bases and 4 bases, in that order; junction bases with no gene match: 8. In germline, CDR1 is KGHDR, CDR2 SFDVKD. CDR3 loop: CATSDLLSRRGGTGELFF. In nucleotides, the CDR3 is TGTGCCACCAGTGATTTGCTGTCACGGCGGGGGGGCACCGGGGAGCTGTTTTTT.

The J gene is TRBJ2-3, the V gene TRBV4-2; D call uncertain. This CDR3 has 12 residues. From germline, CDR1 is LGHNA and CDR2 YNFKEQ. V lost 0 bases to trimming and J lost 12 bases, with 10 bases between them. CDR3 sequence reads: CASSQEGTSQYF. In nucleotides, the CDR3 is TGTGCCAGCAGCCAAGAGGGTACCAGTCAGTATTTT.

The CDR3 region is CASSSWSGGPGSEQFF. As DNA, the CDR3 is TGTGCCAGCAGCTCTTGGAGCGGGGGGCCGGGAAGCGAGCAGTTCTTC. This chain links TRBV28 with TRBJ2-1; 9 bases map to TRBD2. The junction had 16 bases not matched to a gene; V was cut back by 6 bases and J by 10 bases. The germline CDR1 and CDR2 sequences are MDHEN and SYDVKM. CDR3 length: 16 residues.

This rearrangement joins TRBV4-1 to TRBJ1-1; TRBD1 is a possible D gene (5 bases). Per the germline V gene, CDR1 is MGHRA and CDR2 is YSYEKL. The length of the CDR3 is 14 residues. V was cut by 3 bases and J by 8 bases, with 16 bases left in between. The DNA for the CDR3 is TGCGCCAGCAGCCAGGGGCGTGAGACAGTCGAAGCTTTCTTT. This translates into CASSQGRETVEAFF.

The rearrangement joins TRBV29-1 to TRBJ2-1; no reliable D call. Germline CDR1 is SQVTM and CDR2 is ANQGSEA. V lost 8 bases and J 3 bases, leaving 8 bases between the germline ends. There are 11 residues in the CDR3. The CDR3 region is CSYTVYNEQFF. The CDR3 region has the DNA TGCAGCTATACAGTCTACAATGAGCAGTTCTTC.

This rearrangement joins TRBV6-2 or TRBV6-3 to TRBJ1-1, with D unresolved. Per the germline V gene, CDR1 is MNHEY and CDR2 is SVGEGT. Trimming stripped 2 bases from V and 5 bases from J, with 6 bases between. CDR3 length equals 12 residues. Written as DNA, the CDR3 is TGTGCCAGCAGTTACGGGAGAACTGAAGCTTTCTTT. This encodes CASSYGRTEAFF.

The chain is built from TRBV12-3 or TRBV12-4 and TRBJ1-5; 8 bases match TRBD1. V shed 6 bases, J shed 7 bases, and the junction held 8 bases outside the gene matches. The CDR3 contains 14 residues. Here the CDR3 reads CASSSGQGFQPQHF. In nucleotides, the CDR3 is TGTGCCAGCAGCTCCGGACAGGGCTTCCAGCCCCAGCATTTT.

This sequence joins TRBV7-9 and TRBJ2-7; D remains unclear. The CDR3 consists of 14 residues. Germline loops: CDR1 SEHNR, CDR2 FQNEAQ (reference sequence). Trimming removed 5 bases at V and 5 bases at J, with 16 bases between. CDR3 DNA: TGTGCCAGCAGCGGACGGCCCTTCTTGGACGAGCAGTACTTC. It is translated as CASSGRPFLDEQYF.

The CDR3 sequence: CSARDPGQGVNGYTF. CDR3 DNA sequence: TGCAGTGCTAGAGATCCGGGACAGGGTGTAAATGGCTACACCTTC. V usage is TRBV20-1 and J usage is TRBJ1-2; 9 bases are a match to TRBD1. The CDR3 covers 15 residues. The V segment lost 0 bases and the J segment 6 bases; nucleotides outside the gene matches: 8. Germline V gene lookup returns CDR1 DFQATT and CDR2 SNEGSKA (reference sequence).

This CDR3 reads CASSSRDRLQPQHF. In nucleotides, the CDR3 is TGTGCCAGCAGTTCCCGGGACAGGCTACAGCCCCAGCATTTT. The rearrangement links TRBV7-9 to TRBJ1-5, with 8 bases lining up with TRBD1. This CDR3 is built from 14 residues. Germline CDR1 is SEHNR and CDR2 is FQNEAQ (reference sequence). The junction had 8 bases not matched to a gene; V was cut back by 6 bases and J by 7 bases.

The rearrangement links TRBV27 to TRBJ1-1; unclear D gene. Germline V gene sequence: CDR1 MNHEY, CDR2 SMNVEV (reference sequence). V was cut by 2 bases and J by 4 bases, with 8 bases left in between. CDR3 size: 13 residues. Here the CDR3 DNA reads TGTGCCAGCAGTTTACTGAGATTCACTGAAGCTTTCTTT. Its translation is CASSLLRFTEAFF.

This chain links TRBV24-1 with TRBJ1-3; no clear D. This CDR3 is 11 amino acids long. In germline, CDR1 is KGHDR, CDR2 SFDVKD. The ends were cut back, 4 bases at V and 5 bases at J, with 2 bases in the middle. The CDR3 is CATSDRNTIYF. DNA of the CDR3: TGTGCCACCAGTGACAGAAACACCATATATTTT.

V usage is TRBV20-1 and J usage is TRBJ2-7; D unresolved. Germline values: CDR1 DFQATT, CDR2 SNEGSKA (reference sequence). Trimming pared 0 bases from V and 2 bases from J, leaving 5 bases between. This CDR3 spans 12 amino acids. DNA of the CDR3: TGCAGTGCTAGAGATCAAACCTACGAGCAGTACTTC. Amino acids: CSARDQTYEQYF.

The chain employs TRBV29-1 and TRBJ1-2; tentatively, D is TRBD1 (5 bases). Trimming took 4 bases from V and 4 from J, leaving 16 bases between them. CDR3 length: 14 residues. Germline lookup yields CDR1 SQVTM and CDR2 ANQGSEA. The CDR3 spells CSVGHGTAPYGYTF. The CDR3 bases are TGCAGCGTTGGCCATGGGACCGCACCCTATGGCTACACCTTC.

With respect to this clonotype: At one boundary the junction diverges from the germline segment, which might be a read error. The chain has TRBV2 and TRBJ2-7; 10 bases are a match to TRBD1. The CDR3 runs to 16 residues. The germline V gene has CDR1 SNHLY and CDR2 FYNNEI. CDR3 in amino acids: CARRQGAVGGSYEQYF. The CDR3 nucleotides read TGTGCCCGCAGACAGGGGGCTGTTGGAGGATCCTACGAGCAGTACTTC. The whole variable domain, remainder taken from reference TRBV2 and TRBJ2-7, is EPEVTQTPSHQVTQMGQEVILRCVPISNHLYFYWYRQILGQKVEFLVSFYNNEISEKSEIFDDQFSVERPDGSNFTLKIRSTKLEDSAMYFCARRQGAVGGSYEQYFGPGTRLTVT.

This clonotype was observed once. The V call is TRBV19, the J call TRBJ1-6; TRBD1 might be the D (5 bases). The germline V and J ends were trimmed by 7 bases and 5 bases, with 12 bases remaining between them. Germline loops: CDR1 LNHDA, CDR2 SQIVND (reference sequence). CDR3 length: 14 residues. CDR3 in DNA: TGTGCCAGTAACCATCCAGGGCATAATTCACCCCTCCACTTT. Protein: CASNHPGHNSPLHF.

V and J are TRBV5-1 and TRBJ1-1, with a weak D call TRBD1 (5 bases). The CDR3 spans 15 residues. Trimming shortened V by 2 bases and J by 1 base, and 12 bases separated the two germline ends. From germline, CDR1 is SGHRS and CDR2 YFSETQ. CDR3 in DNA: TGCGCCAGCAGCTTAAGGGGCCATTCGAACACTGAAGCTTTCTTT. This translates into CASSLRGHSNTEAFF.

The CDR3 coding sequence is TGTGCCTGGAGTGTATGGCAGACCACAGATACGCAGTATTTT. It yields the protein CAWSVWQTTDTQYF. The chain recombines TRBV30 with TRBJ2-3; D unresolved. Germline CDR1 is GTSNPN and CDR2 is SVGIG (reference sequence). Deletions cut 0 bases from V and 2 bases from J, with 9 bases between. CDR3 length: 14 residues.